This entry lists 25 T cell receptor beta chains sequenced from one sample in a study of shared clonotypes between healthy human individuals. Naive CD8 isolation took CD45RO-negative cells positively selected for CCR7 and excluded terminally differentiated effector memory CD45RA+ cells. The repertoire was sequenced with immunoSEQ multiplex PCR; TCRdb's copy has only in-frame clones and lacks some. The repertoire holds roughly 2.1 million clones, with 90% to 95% as singletons. The sample was naive CD8+ T cells from PBMCs. These TCRs come from a young man in good health. Some clones in this sample may be carry-over from other donors' samples.

This clone was recorded once. This chain uses TRBV7-9 with TRBJ2-6, with a weak D call TRBD1 (6 bases). From germline, CDR1 is SEHNR and CDR2 FQNEAQ (reference sequence). The V gene lost 4 bases and the J gene lost 9 bases, with 10 bases spanning the gap. The CDR3 sequence is 13 residues long. CDR3 protein: CASSYRDNNVLTF. CDR3 coding DNA: TGTGCCAGCAGCTACCGGGACAACAACGTCCTGACTTTC.

V is TRBV9 and J is TRBJ2-1; maybe TRBD2 (6 bases). CDR1 is SGDLS, CDR2 YYNGEE, per germline. This CDR3 comprises 13 residues. Trimming took off 4 bases at V and 6 bases at J, with 11 bases between the two ends. In nucleotides, the CDR3 is TGTGCCAGCAGCATTGGGGACTTCAATGAGCAGTTCTTC. Residues: CASSIGDFNEQFF.

This clone was counted once. The genes are TRBV6-4 and TRBJ1-6; D is possibly TRBD1 (5 bases). The CDR3 contains 13 residues. Germline values: CDR1 MRHNA, CDR2 SNTAGT. Between the trimmed V and J ends, which lost 2 bases and 11 bases, there was a span of 10 bases. The chain's CDR3 is CASSDAGGAPLHF. DNA for the CDR3: TGTGCCAGCAGTGACGCGGGGGGTGCACCCCTCCACTTT.

The table lists this clone with a few counts. The rearrangement links TRBV20-1 to TRBJ2-2; D unclear. Per germline, CDR1 DFQATT and CDR2 SNEGSKA (reference sequence). There are 10 residues in the CDR3. V shed 3 bases and J shed 6 bases, with 2 bases lying between them. CDR3 coding DNA: TGCAGTGCTAGGGCCGGGGAGCTGTTTTTT. Encoded protein: CSARAGELFF.

V is TRBV7-9 and J is TRBJ2-3; 8 bases fit TRBD2. This CDR3 comprises 17 residues. Losses at the gene ends were 2 bases for V and 3 bases for J; bases not matched to a gene: 10. Germline values: CDR1 SEHNR, CDR2 FQNEAQ (reference sequence). In nucleotides, the CDR3 is TGTGCCAGCAGCTTAACCTCGGGACTAGAAATGACAGATACGCAGTATTTT. Amino acid sequence: CASSLTSGLEMTDTQYF.

This clone has just one count. An end of the junction does not agree with germline; a read error may underlie this. This chain uses TRBV9 with TRBJ2-6; D tentatively fits TRBD1 or TRBD2 (5 bases each). The germline V gene encodes CDR1 SGDLS and CDR2 YYNGEE. The CDR3 spans 13 residues. CDR3 protein: CASSVVGVNVLTF. In DNA, the CDR3 is TGTGCCAGCAGCGTGGTGGGGGTCAACGTCCTGACTTTC. Full variable domain (outside the CDR3, taken from reference TRBV9 and TRBJ2-6): DSGVTQTPKHLITATGQRVTLRCSPRSGDLSVYWYQQSLDQGLQFLIQYYNGEERAKGNILERFSAQQFPDLHSELNLSSLELGDSALYFCASSVVGVNVLTFGAGSRLTVL.

The J gene is TRBJ1-1, the V gene TRBV7-9; a weak D match, TRBD1 (5 bases). V was trimmed by 5 bases and J by 6 bases, leaving 16 bases between them. From germline, CDR1 is SEHNR and CDR2 FQNEAQ (reference sequence). The length of the CDR3 is 14 residues. CDR3 nucleotide sequence: TGTGCCAGCAGCCCCGGGGGGTCTAGCGCTGAAGCTTTCTTT. Protein: CASSPGGSSAEAFF.

The chain recombines TRBV19 with TRBJ2-2, with D possibly matching TRBD2 (6 bases). V lost 7 bases to trimming and J lost 8 bases, with 14 bases between them. The CDR3 is 13 amino acids. Germline CDR1 reads LNHDA; CDR2 reads SQIVND (reference sequence). The CDR3 here is CASNPGGRGELFF. The CDR3 coding sequence is TGTGCCAGTAACCCCGGGGGACGAGGGGAGCTGTTTTTT. Together with reference TRBV19 and TRBJ2-2, the CDR3 gives the full variable domain: DGGITQSPKYLFRKEGQNVTLSCEQNLNHDAMYWYRQDPGQGLRLIYYSQIVNDFQKGDIAEGYSVSREKKESFPLTVTSAQKNPTAFYLCASNPGGRGELFFGEGSRLTVL.

This chain uses TRBV4-1 with TRBJ2-7, with 9 bases aligning to TRBD2. Germline values: CDR1 MGHRA, CDR2 YSYEKL. The CDR3 has 15 residues. V lost 1 base, J lost 7 bases, and 8 bases stayed unmatched. CDR3 nucleotides: TGCGCCAGCAGCCAAGTGCGGGAGGGCCCGGATGAGCAGTACTTC. It encodes CASSQVREGPDEQYF.

The chain recombines TRBV5-1 with TRBJ1-2; tentatively, D is TRBD1 (5 bases). The V gene lost 0 bases and the J gene lost 11 bases, with 14 bases spanning the gap. The CDR3 covers 13 residues. Germline loops: CDR1 SGHRS, CDR2 YFSETQ. CDR3 DNA sequence: TGCGCCAGCAGCTTGGGTACTGGGAAGGGGTACACCTTC. Translated: CASSLGTGKGYTF.

CDR3 residues: CASSPRTGANQPQHF. As DNA, the CDR3 is TGTGCCAGCAGTCCTCGGACAGGGGCAAATCAGCCCCAGCATTTT. This sequence joins TRBV28 and TRBJ1-5; TRBD1 aligns across 9 bases. With V trimmed by 5 bases and J by 4 bases, 6 bases remained unmatched. The CDR3 length is 15 residues. CDR1 is MDHEN and CDR2 is SYDVKM in the germline V gene.

On this clone itself: Other nucleotide sequences in the sample specify the same CDR3. This sequence joins TRBV9 and TRBJ2-7; TRBD1 agrees at 9 bases. The trim removed 4 bases at V and 2 bases at J, leaving 4 bases unmatched. Germline-derived CDR1 and CDR2 are SGDLS and YYNGEE. This CDR3 has 14 residues. Here the CDR3 reads CASSPTGGTYEQYF. In DNA form, the CDR3 reads TGTGCCAGCAGCCCGACAGGGGGTACCTACGAGCAGTACTTC. The whole variable domain, remainder taken from reference TRBV9 and TRBJ2-7, is DSGVTQTPKHLITATGQRVTLRCSPRSGDLSVYWYQQSLDQGLQFLIQYYNGEERAKGNILERFSAQQFPDLHSELNLSSLELGDSALYFCASSPTGGTYEQYFGPGTRLTVT.

The gene calls are TRBV2 and TRBJ2-2; D is unclear. The ends were cut back, 6 bases at V and 3 bases at J, with 14 bases in the middle. CDR3 length equals 15 residues. CDR1 and CDR2 (germline): SNHLY, FYNNEI. CDR3 region: CASRDLNLDTGELFF. The CDR3 region has the DNA TGTGCCAGCAGGGACCTAAACCTGGACACCGGGGAGCTGTTTTTT.

V usage is TRBV9 and J usage is TRBJ2-3, with unresolved D. Germline CDR1 and CDR2: SGDLS and YYNGEE. The CDR3 has 16 amino acids. Trimming removed 4 bases at V and 7 bases at J, with 22 bases between. The CDR3 DNA is TGTGCCAGCAGCCCTCGCCCCCTGGCCGGCACTCATACGCAGTATTTT. It specifies CASSPRPLAGTHTQYF.

The chain couples TRBV29-1 to TRBJ2-7, with D possibly being TRBD1 or TRBD2 (5 bases each). CDR1 SQVTM and CDR2 ANQGSEA come from the germline V gene. The CDR3 consists of 12 residues. For the CDR3, the DNA is TGCAGTGTCCGGGACGGGTCCTACGAGCAGTACTTC. Translated: CSVRDGSYEQYF.

The chain couples TRBV2 to TRBJ2-7, with 8 bases that match TRBD2. The CDR3 runs 16 residues. CDR1 is SNHLY and CDR2 is FYNNEI in the germline V gene. Losses at the gene ends were 0 bases for V and 2 bases for J; bases not matched to a gene: 6. In DNA, the CDR3 is TGTGCCAGCAGTGAAGCCATGAGCGGGAGTCCCTACGAGCAGTACTTC. This gives the protein CASSEAMSGSPYEQYF.

The CDR3 protein is CASSQARDTEAFF. CDR3 coding DNA: TGCGCCAGCAGCCAAGCCAGGGACACTGAAGCTTTCTTT. The rearrangement joins TRBV4-1 to TRBJ1-1; possibly TRBD1 for D (5 bases). The CDR3 length is 13 residues. Germline lookup yields CDR1 MGHRA and CDR2 YSYEKL. Trimming removed 1 base from V and 3 bases from J, with 6 bases in between.

The chain has TRBV27 and TRBJ2-1; weak D call: TRBD2 (5 bases). Trimming left V 2 bases short and J 9 bases short, with 11 bases between. In germline, CDR1 is MNHEY, CDR2 SMNVEV (reference sequence). CDR3 length equals 13 residues. The CDR3 reads CASSLMAGGEQFF. For the CDR3, the DNA is TGTGCCAGCAGTTTAATGGCGGGTGGTGAGCAGTTCTTC.

V gene TRBV28 combines with J gene TRBJ1-3, with 7 positions matching TRBD1. Trimming at V came to 4 bases and at J to 4 bases, leaving 10 bases not matched to a gene. This CDR3 has 16 amino acids. Germline values: CDR1 MDHEN, CDR2 SYDVKM. Written as DNA, the CDR3 is TGTGCCAGCAGTTGGGCGGGGACAGCGCTCGGAAACACCATATATTTT. Its translation is CASSWAGTALGNTIYF.

The chain combines TRBV15 with TRBJ1-2; 9 bases align to TRBD1. Germline CDR1 reads LNHNV; CDR2 reads YYDKDF (reference sequence). This CDR3 is built from 15 residues. The V segment lost 3 bases and the J segment 4 bases; nucleotides outside the gene matches: 6. CDR3 in DNA: TGTGCCACCAGCAGGGGGACAGGGCGTTCCTATGGCTACACCTTC. It translates to CATSRGTGRSYGYTF.

As to this clone: Within the sample, other DNA sequences also encode this same CDR3. V gene TRBV28 combines with J gene TRBJ2-7; 7 bases agree with TRBD1. Germline V CDR1 and CDR2: MDHEN, SYDVKM. The CDR3 has 13 amino acids. Trimming took 3 bases from V and 3 from J; bases not matched to a gene: 2. For the CDR3, the DNA is TGTGCCAGCAGTTTGGACAGGCTCTACGAGCAGTACTTC. It yields the protein CASSLDRLYEQYF.

The V and J genes are TRBV27 and TRBJ1-2; D gene ambiguous. The CDR3 is 15 amino acids. The germline CDR1 and CDR2 sequences are MNHEY and SMNVEV (reference sequence). V shed 6 bases and J shed 5 bases, with 19 bases lying between them. The CDR3 reads CASSWMASSWYGYTF. The CDR3 nucleotides read TGTGCCAGCAGCTGGATGGCTTCCAGTTGGTATGGCTACACCTTC.

Note on this clone: This sample includes further DNA sequences coding for the same CDR3. This chain joins TRBV7-9 and TRBJ1-2; no clear D. Between the trimmed V and J ends, which lost 4 bases and 3 bases, there was a span of 6 bases. Germline V gene sequence: CDR1 SEHNR, CDR2 FQNEAQ (reference sequence). The CDR3 loop spans 12 amino acids. Here the CDR3 reads CASSSGDYGYTF. The CDR3 coding sequence is TGTGCCAGCAGCTCCGGGGACTATGGCTACACCTTC.

This clone was seen only once. This CDR3 is also generated by other DNA sequences in the sample. The chain couples TRBV29-1 to TRBJ2-1; the D is unclear. Trimming took 6 bases from V and 5 from J, leaving 8 bases between them. Germline CDR1 SQVTM, CDR2 ANQGSEA. This CDR3 is 11 amino acids long. The CDR3 loop reads CSVDRDNEQFF. CDR3 in DNA: TGCAGCGTGGACCGGGACAATGAGCAGTTCTTC.

This rearrangement joins TRBV21-1 to TRBJ2-5; TRBD2 is the table's D call and was not checked against the DNA. TRBV21-1 is termed a pseudogene. CDR3 length: 15 residues. This chain's CDR3 is CASSYWTSVRETQYF. In nucleotides, the CDR3 is TGTGCCAGCAGCTACTGGACTAGCGTCCGGGAGACCCAGTACTTC.